What follows are 5 T cell receptor beta chains derived from one specimen sequenced in a study of T cell changes during pregnancy in multiple sclerosis. Only in-frame clones appear in the TCRdb table, and some are missing; sequencing was by immunoSEQ multiplex PCR. The sample has more than 45,000 clones; approximately 92% are singletons. Sequences were derived from CD4+ T cells from peripheral blood mononuclear cells, sampled in the second trimester of pregnancy. These receptors were collected from a female donor in good health, enrolled as a control in a pregnancy study.

The rearrangement links TRBV6-6 to TRBJ2-3; 8 bases match TRBD1. The CDR3 loop spans 16 amino acids. V was clipped by 2 bases and J by 0 bases; unmatched bases: 4. Germline CDR1 and CDR2: MNHNY and SVGAGI (reference sequence). This CDR3 is CASSYGGTGSTDTQYF. The CDR3 DNA sequence: TGTGCCAGCAGTTACGGGGGGACAGGAAGCACAGATACGCAGTATTTT.

This sequence joins TRBV28 and TRBJ1-2; 7 bases align to TRBD1. This CDR3 spans 14 amino acids. V was clipped by 4 bases and J by 4 bases; unmatched bases: 6. CDR1 is MDHEN, CDR2 SYDVKM, per germline. The CDR3 is CASSSSGTAYGYTF. Here the CDR3 DNA reads TGTGCCAGCAGTTCCTCCGGGACAGCCTATGGCTACACCTTC.

CDR3 protein: CASRSGLRDEQFF. CDR3 bases: TGTGCCAGTAGGAGCGGGCTTCGCGATGAGCAGTTCTTC. The chain carries TRBV19 and TRBJ2-1; tentative D call: TRBD2 (6 bases). This CDR3 comprises 13 residues. Trimming pared 6 bases from V and 8 bases from J, leaving 14 bases between. Germline V gene data show CDR1 as LNHDA and CDR2 as SQIVND (reference sequence).

Remarks on this clone: This CDR3 is also generated by other DNA sequences in the sample. V and J are TRBV4-1 and TRBJ1-6, with 12 bases fitting TRBD1. V gave up 3 bases and J gave up 0 bases; unmatched junction bases: 12. CDR1 MGHRA and CDR2 YSYEKL come from the germline V gene. This CDR3 contains 21 residues. CDR3 region: CASSHGDRGRFDSSYNSPLHF. The CDR3 coding sequence is TGCGCCAGCAGCCACGGGGACAGGGGGCGCTTCGATAGCTCCTATAATTCACCCCTCCACTTT.

This clone is a singleton in its sample. The gene calls are TRBV7-3 and TRBJ2-5; 7 bases fit TRBD2. Trimming took 5 bases from V and 4 from J; bases not matched to a gene: 10. CDR1 and CDR2 (germline): SGHTA, FQGTGA. This CDR3 contains 15 residues. The CDR3: CASSQGLERGETQYF. The CDR3 DNA follows: TGTGCCAGCAGCCAAGGACTAGAGCGGGGAGAGACCCAGTACTTC.